These 31 T cell receptor beta chains were sequenced from one sample in a study of CXCR3-negative and CXCR3-positive naive CD8 T cells. Study outcomes and limitations: Greater hydrophobicity was found in TRB CDR3s of CXCR3-positive naive cells than of CXCR3-negative naive cells.

No antigen has been assigned to these receptors. It was by 5' RACE with UMI labels that the TRB cDNA libraries were prepared. TCRdb re-called the 5' RACE reads and shows each CDR3 protein once, DNA omitted. The sample data list some 100,000 distinct CDR3 sequences. The sequencing input was naive CXCR3+ CD8+ T cells from blood. The subset was: CD45RO-CCR7+CD27+CD95- naive CD8+ T cells expressing CXCR3 (TNR3+). The source of these receptors is a human donor in good health. Some clones in this sample may be carry-over from other donors' samples.

V is TRBV29-1 and J is TRBJ2-5; TCRdb names TRBD1, which stays unverified in the absence of DNA. Per germline, CDR1 SQVTM and CDR2 ANQGSEA. CDR3 size: 15 residues. CDR3: CSVERAGDHQETQYF.

The chain has TRBV28 and TRBJ2-2; TCRdb selects TRBD2, and the lack of DNA leaves this call unchecked. Germline V gives CDR1 MDHEN, CDR2 SYDVKM. This CDR3 comprises 19 residues. The CDR3 reads CASSLRRLAGGPNTGELFF. The full variable domain, its missing parts supplied by reference TRBV28 and TRBJ2-2, is DVKVTQSSRYLVKRTGEKVFLECVQDMDHENMFWYRQDPGLGLRLIYFSYDVKMKEKGDIPEGYSVSREKKERFSLILESASTNQTSMYLCASSLRRLAGGPNTGELFFGEGSRLTVL.

The chain joins TRBV15 to TRBJ1-1; as DNA is missing, the TRBD1 call by TCRdb cannot be tested. Per germline, CDR1 LNHNV and CDR2 YYDKDF (reference sequence). The CDR3 has 13 residues. CDR3 sequence: CATSDRENTEAFF.

The J gene is TRBJ2-7, the V gene TRBV5-1; TCRdb designates TRBD2, a call that cannot be tested without DNA. The V gene's germline CDR1 is SGHRS and CDR2 YFSETQ. This CDR3 is 16 amino acids long. CDR3: CASSLAVRTSFYEQYF.

The J gene is TRBJ2-5, the V gene TRBV7-6. Germline lookup yields CDR1 SGHVS and CDR2 FNYEAQ. The CDR3 sequence is 12 residues long. CDR3 loop: CASSLGPSGQYF.

The J gene is TRBJ2-2, the V gene TRBV2; the D gene TCRdb calls, TRBD2, cannot be checked with no DNA. The CDR3 has 17 amino acids. The germline CDR1 and CDR2 sequences are SNHLY and FYNNEI. The CDR3 reads CASSEEVYRALTGELFF.

The chain couples TRBV5-4 to TRBJ2-5; the D call of TRBD1 rests on TCRdb alone, since no DNA is present to check it. The CDR3 is 14 residues long. Germline-derived CDR1 and CDR2 are SGHNT and YYREEE (reference sequence). The CDR3: CASSLRQGAETQYF.

J is TRBJ2-7 and V is TRBV6-2 or TRBV6-3; TCRdb picks TRBD2, but there is no DNA to check that call. CDR3 length equals 17 residues. Germline V gives CDR1 MNHEY, CDR2 SVGEGT. The CDR3 sequence: CASSYSKVGPISYEQYF.

The V call is TRBV28, the J call TRBJ2-1; absent DNA, TCRdb's TRBD2 call cannot be checked. The V gene's germline CDR1 is MDHEN and CDR2 SYDVKM. The CDR3 sequence is 15 residues long. CDR3: CASSFTRERSHEQFF.

The chain is built from TRBV11-2 and TRBJ2-7; the TRBD1 assignment by TCRdb is unverifiable without DNA. The CDR3 runs 14 residues. CDR1 is SGHAT, CDR2 FQNNGV, per germline. The CDR3 spells CASSLGGVLAEQYF. The full variable domain, with the rest looked up from reference TRBV11-2 and TRBJ2-7, is EAGVAQSPRYKIIEKRQSVAFWCNPISGHATLYWYQQILGQGPKLLIQFQNNGVVDDSQLPKDRFSAERLKGVDSTLKIQPAKLEDSAVYLCASSLGGVLAEQYFGPGTRLTVT.

V usage is TRBV9 and J usage is TRBJ2-7; TCRdb names TRBD1, which stays unverified in the absence of DNA. Germline assignment: CDR1 SGDLS and CDR2 YYNGEE. The CDR3 consists of 15 residues. This chain's CDR3 is CASSAGDRGTYEQYF.

The chain links TRBV7-2 to TRBJ2-3; the TCRdb D gene call, TRBD1, has no DNA to confirm it. The CDR3 is made up of 16 amino acids. Germline V gene sequence: CDR1 SGHTA, CDR2 FQGNSA. CDR3 in amino acids: CASSFRAPQGTDTQYF.

V usage is TRBV13 and J usage is TRBJ2-7; TCRdb indicates TRBD2, and absent DNA this call remains unverified. CDR3 size: 16 residues. Germline loops: CDR1 PRHDT, CDR2 FYEKMQ (reference sequence). This chain's CDR3 is CASSPTRAGGPDEQYF.

The chain joins TRBV3-1 to TRBJ2-2; TCRdb returns TRBD2, unconfirmable since there is no DNA. CDR1 and CDR2 (germline): LGHDT, YNNKEL (reference sequence). There are 15 residues in the CDR3. CDR3 sequence: CASSLSGLYTGELFF.

The chain employs TRBV18 and TRBJ2-1; TCRdb lists TRBD1, though no DNA is available to test this call. The germline gives CDR1 KGHSH, CDR2 LQKENI. The CDR3 sequence is 15 residues long. CDR3: CASSSDRGPYNEQFF.

The rearrangement uses TRBV7-6 and TRBJ2-1; TCRdb gives TRBD1 as the D gene, but with no DNA this cannot be confirmed. The CDR3 runs 16 residues. Germline V CDR1 and CDR2: SGHVS, FNYEAQ. The CDR3 is CASSFDPGPRPDEQFF.

The genes are TRBV19 and TRBJ2-1; TCRdb reports TRBD2, a call that lacks DNA to check it against. CDR1 is LNHDA, CDR2 SQIVND, per germline (reference sequence). The length of the CDR3 is 17 residues. The CDR3 spells CASSPQAASGIYNEQFF.

This rearrangement joins TRBV20-1 to TRBJ2-5. CDR1 and CDR2 (germline): DFQATT, SNEGSKA (reference sequence). The CDR3 has 14 amino acids. The CDR3 here is CSARDFRSDETQYF.

The chain combines TRBV6-6 with TRBJ2-5; TCRdb proposes TRBD2, but this gene call is untestable without DNA. CDR1 is MNHNY and CDR2 is SVGAGI in the germline V gene (reference sequence). The CDR3 is made up of 13 amino acids. The CDR3 region is CASVGLTQETQYF.

The chain recombines TRBV15 with TRBJ2-5. The CDR3 length is 14 residues. In germline, CDR1 is LNHNV, CDR2 YYDKDF (reference sequence). CDR3 residues: CATSRGGTQETQYF.

The rearrangement links TRBV28 to TRBJ2-7; the TCRdb D gene call, TRBD2, has no DNA to confirm it. Per the germline V gene, CDR1 is MDHEN and CDR2 is SYDVKM. The CDR3 extends over 14 amino acids. This CDR3 reads CASSLAGGGNEQYF.

This sequence joins TRBV15 and TRBJ1-3; TCRdb's D gene call, TRBD1, goes unchecked for lack of DNA. Germline values: CDR1 LNHNV, CDR2 YYDKDF (reference sequence). CDR3 length: 15 amino acids. CDR3 protein: CATSRDTQGGNTIYF.

V usage is TRBV12-3 or TRBV12-4 and J usage is TRBJ2-3; with no DNA, the TCRdb D assignment of TRBD2 cannot be verified. The CDR3 is 16 amino acids. The CDR3 loop is CASSGLTSGNADTQYF.

The CDR3 sequence is CASSLAGAPGPYNEQFF. J is TRBJ2-1 and V is TRBV7-9; lacking DNA, the TRBD1 call made by TCRdb goes unchecked. The CDR3 is made up of 17 amino acids. Germline CDR1 is SEHNR and CDR2 is FQNEAQ (reference sequence). Based on the CDR3 plus reference TRBV7-9 and TRBJ2-1, the full variable domain is DTGVSQNPRHKITKRGQNVTFRCDPISEHNRLYWYRQTLGQGPEFLTYFQNEAQLEKSRLLSDRFSAERPKGSFSTLEIQRTEQGDSAMYLCASSLAGAPGPYNEQFFGPGTRLTVL.

This chain links TRBV6-6 with TRBJ2-3; TCRdb reports TRBD2, a call that lacks DNA to check it against. CDR1 is MNHNY, CDR2 SVGAGI, per germline (reference sequence). The CDR3 is 16 amino acids. The CDR3: CASSHSPSGSTDTQYF.

This rearrangement joins TRBV28 to TRBJ2-2; without DNA, the TCRdb call of TRBD1 cannot be checked. This CDR3 is 14 amino acids long. Germline CDR1 and CDR2: MDHEN and SYDVKM. The CDR3 loop is CASSLRGRTGELFF.

The chain is built from TRBV20-1 and TRBJ2-3; TCRdb reports TRBD2, a call that lacks DNA to check it against. Germline CDR1 is DFQATT and CDR2 is SNEGSKA (reference sequence). The CDR3 runs 16 residues. The CDR3 region is CSASWLAGDITDTQYF.

The J gene is TRBJ2-1, the V gene TRBV4-3; TCRdb's assignment of TRBD1 cannot be checked, as there is no DNA. Looked up from germline, CDR1 is LGHNA and CDR2 is YSLEER. The CDR3 runs to 19 residues. The CDR3 loop is CASSQFATGTITNYNEQFF.

The chain combines TRBV20-1 with TRBJ2-1; absent DNA, TCRdb's TRBD1 call cannot be checked. The CDR3 spans 15 residues. The germline V gene encodes CDR1 DFQATT and CDR2 SNEGSKA (reference sequence). The CDR3 loop is CSARDWRGADNEQFF.

The chain combines TRBV20-1 with TRBJ2-5; TCRdb's D call, TRBD1, is unchecked because there is no DNA. This CDR3 has 14 amino acids. CDR1 is DFQATT, CDR2 SNEGSKA, per germline (reference sequence). The CDR3 sequence: CSAGEWDRGETQYF.

The chain employs TRBV12-3 or TRBV12-4 and TRBJ2-7. This CDR3 is built from 12 residues. The CDR3 sequence: CASGEDTYEQYF.